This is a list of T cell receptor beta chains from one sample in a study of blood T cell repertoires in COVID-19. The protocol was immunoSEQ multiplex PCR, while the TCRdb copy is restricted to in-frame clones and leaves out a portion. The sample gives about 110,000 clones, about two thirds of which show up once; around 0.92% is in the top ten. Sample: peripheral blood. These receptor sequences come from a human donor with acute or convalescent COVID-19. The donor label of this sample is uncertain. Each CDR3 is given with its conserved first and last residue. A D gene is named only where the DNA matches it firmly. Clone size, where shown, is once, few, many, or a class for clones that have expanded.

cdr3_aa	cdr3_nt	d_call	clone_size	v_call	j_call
CAISKTGDGEKLFF	TGTGCCATCAGCAAGACGGGGGATGGGGAAAAACTGTTTTTT	.	.	TRBV10-3	TRBJ1-4
CASSFFFGGTDTQYF	TGTGCCAGTAGTTTCTTTTTCGGGGGAACAGATACGCAGTATTTT	.	.	TRBV19	TRBJ2-3
CASSRRGAADTQYF	TGTGCCAGTAGCAGGCGGGGGGCAGCAGATACGCAGTATTTT	TRBD2	.	TRBV19	TRBJ2-3
CASSRRQGSTGELFF	TGTGCCAGCAGCCGAAGACAGGGATCCACCGGGGAGCTGTTTTTT	TRBD1	.	TRBV5-4	TRBJ2-2
CASSLQGQYGYTF	TGTGCCAGCAGTTTGCAGGGGCAATATGGCTACACCTTC	.	.	TRBV12-3/TRBV12-4	TRBJ1-2
CASSELGGNEQFF	TGTGCCAGCAGTGAGCTCGGGGGCAATGAGCAGTTCTTC	.	once	TRBV6-4	TRBJ2-1
CASSPGSSGNTIYF	TGCGCCAGCAGCCCGGGGAGCTCTGGAAACACCATATATTTT	.	.	TRBV5-1	TRBJ1-3
CASSLPGQNSPLHF	TGTGCCAGCAGTCTTCCGGGACAGAATTCACCCCTCCACTTT	TRBD1	.	TRBV13	TRBJ1-6
CATSETGTGREKLFF	TGTGCCACCAGTGAGACCGGGACAGGGCGTGAAAAACTGTTTTTT	TRBD1	.	TRBV24-1	TRBJ1-4
CASSQGQFYNEQFF	TGTGCCAGCAGCCAAGGCCAGTTCTACAATGAGCAGTTCTTC	.	.	TRBV4-2	TRBJ2-1
CASSLPGTNTGELFF	TGTGCCAGCAGTTTACCAGGGACAAACACCGGGGAGCTGTTTTTT	.	.	TRBV28	TRBJ2-2
CASSQDRTGGFRYGYTF	TGTGCCAGCAGCCAAGACAGGACAGGGGGATTCCGCTATGGCTACACCTTC	TRBD1	.	TRBV3-1/TRBV3-2	TRBJ1-2
CATSRTGQGARNTEAFF	TGTGCCACCAGCAGAACCGGACAGGGGGCGAGAAACACTGAAGCTTTCTTT	TRBD1	few	TRBV15	TRBJ1-1
CASSLAFGTGGLTDTQYF	TGTGCCAGCAGTTTGGCTTTTGGGACAGGGGGCCTGACAGATACGCAGTATTTT	TRBD1	.	TRBV28	TRBJ2-3
CASSITGVLYGYTF	TGTGCCAGTAGCATCACCGGGGTTTTGTATGGCTACACCTTC	.	.	TRBV19	TRBJ1-2
CASSLGGGEKLFF	TGTGCCAGCAGCCTAGGGGGGGGAGAAAAACTGTTTTTT	.	once	TRBV12-3/TRBV12-4	TRBJ1-4
CAWDPRGATEAFF	TGTGCCTGGGACCCTCGGGGTGCCACTGAAGCTTTCTTT	.	.	TRBV30	TRBJ1-1
CASRHREKLFF	TGTGCCAGCAGACACAGGGAAAAACTGTTTTTT	.	few	TRBV6-5	TRBJ1-4
CAWSVRGTGVNGYTF	TGTGCCTGGAGTGTACGGGGGACAGGGGTGAATGGCTACACCTTC	TRBD1	.	TRBV30	TRBJ1-2
CASSLAGQGVDEQYF	TGTGCCAGCAGCTTAGCGGGGCAGGGCGTCGACGAGCAGTACTTC	.	.	TRBV7-2	TRBJ2-7
CASSLVQERDTQYF	TGTGCCAGCAGCTTAGTACAGGAGAGAGATACGCAGTATTTT	.	.	TRBV11-2	TRBJ2-3
CASKMGQFTGELFF	TGCGCCAGCAAAATGGGGCAGTTCACCGGGGAGCTGTTTTTT	.	once	TRBV5-1	TRBJ2-2
CASSFRGSPLHF	TGTGCCAGCAGCTTCCGCGGATCACCCCTCCACTTT	.	.	TRBV11-2	TRBJ1-6
CASSHWTGRTEAFF	TGTGCCAGCAGCCACTGGACAGGGAGGACTGAAGCTTTCTTT	TRBD1	.	TRBV5-5	TRBJ1-1
CASSTDRDTEAFF	TGTGCCAGCAGCACAGACAGGGACACTGAAGCTTTCTTT	TRBD1	.	TRBV7-3	TRBJ1-1
CASSRPAGSGNTEAFF	TGCGCCAGCAGCCGGCCGGCGGGAAGTGGGAACACTGAAGCTTTCTTT	.	.	TRBV4-1	TRBJ1-1
CASSLPGDEKLFF	TGTGCCAGCAGTTTGCCAGGGGACGAAAAACTGTTTTTT	.	.	TRBV12-3/TRBV12-4	TRBJ1-4
CASRDRGYFGYTF	TGTGCCAGTCGGGACAGGGGGTACTTTGGCTACACCTTC	TRBD1	once	TRBV6-5	TRBJ1-2
CASRPSIGGLVNEQFF	TGTGCCAGCAGACCCTCGATCGGGGGGCTGGTCAATGAGCAGTTCTTC	.	.	TRBV28	TRBJ2-1
CASTRDRGSGGYTF	TGTGCCAGTACCCGGGACAGGGGGTCGGGAGGCTACACCTTC	TRBD1	few	TRBV19	TRBJ1-2